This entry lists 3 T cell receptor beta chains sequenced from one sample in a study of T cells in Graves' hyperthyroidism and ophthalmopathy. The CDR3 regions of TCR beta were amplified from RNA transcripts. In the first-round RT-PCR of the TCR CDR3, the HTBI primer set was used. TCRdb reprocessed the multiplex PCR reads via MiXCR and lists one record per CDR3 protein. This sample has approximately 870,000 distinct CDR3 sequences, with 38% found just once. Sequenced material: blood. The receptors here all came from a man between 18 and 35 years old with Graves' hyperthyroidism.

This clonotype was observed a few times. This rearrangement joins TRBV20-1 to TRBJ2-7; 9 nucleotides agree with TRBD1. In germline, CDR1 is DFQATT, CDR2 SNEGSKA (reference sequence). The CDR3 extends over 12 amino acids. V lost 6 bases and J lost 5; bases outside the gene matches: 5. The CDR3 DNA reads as TGCAGTGCCGCGGACAGGGGACACGAGCAGTACTTC. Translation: CSAADRGHEQYF.

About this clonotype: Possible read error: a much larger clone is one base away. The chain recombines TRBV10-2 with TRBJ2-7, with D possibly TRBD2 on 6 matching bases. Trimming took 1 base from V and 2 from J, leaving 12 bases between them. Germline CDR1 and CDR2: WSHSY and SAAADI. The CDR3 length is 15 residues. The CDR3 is CASSELGLSPYEQYF. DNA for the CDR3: TGCGCCAGCAGTGAGTTGGGACTGTCCCCCTACGAGCAGTACTTC.

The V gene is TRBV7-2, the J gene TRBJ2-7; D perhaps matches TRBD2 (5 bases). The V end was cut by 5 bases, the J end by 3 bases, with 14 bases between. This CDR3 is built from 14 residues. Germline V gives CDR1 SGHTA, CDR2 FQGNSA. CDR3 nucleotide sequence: TGTGCCAGCAGCCAACCCGGGGTAAACTACGAGCAGTACTTC. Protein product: CASSQPGVNYEQYF.